This entry describes one TCR beta chain. TCRdb keeps only in-frame clones here, not all; method: immunoSEQ multiplex PCR. The table shows around 81,000 clones, with nearly 97% occurring only once. The sample comes from a study of technical replicates of blood from a handful of donors. This CDR3 is built from 13 residues. V lost 3 bases to trimming and J lost 3 bases, with 9 bases between them. Germline V CDR1 and CDR2: LNHDA, SQIVND (reference sequence). V and J are TRBV19 and TRBJ2-7, with D unclear. This sequence originates from a human donor in good health. The sample was T cells isolated from PBMCs. The CDR3 region has the DNA TGTGCCAGTAGTATTTACATAAGCTACGAGCAGTACTTC. This sequence encodes CASSIYISYEQYF.